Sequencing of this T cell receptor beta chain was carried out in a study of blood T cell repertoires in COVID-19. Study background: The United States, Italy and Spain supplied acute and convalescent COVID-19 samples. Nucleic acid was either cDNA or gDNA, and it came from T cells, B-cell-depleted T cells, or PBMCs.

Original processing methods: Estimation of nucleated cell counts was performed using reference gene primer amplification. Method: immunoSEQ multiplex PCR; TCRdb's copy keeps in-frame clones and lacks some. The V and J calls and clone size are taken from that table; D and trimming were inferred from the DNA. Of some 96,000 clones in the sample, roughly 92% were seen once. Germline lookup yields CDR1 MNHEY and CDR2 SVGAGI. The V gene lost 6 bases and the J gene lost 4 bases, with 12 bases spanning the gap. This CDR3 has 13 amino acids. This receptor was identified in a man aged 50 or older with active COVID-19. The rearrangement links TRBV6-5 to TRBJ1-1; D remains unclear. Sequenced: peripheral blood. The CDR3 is CASRLGMGTEAFF. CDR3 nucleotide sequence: TGTGCCAGCAGGCTCGGGATGGGCACTGAAGCTTTCTTT.